The 17 T cell receptor beta chains in this list originate from one sample, sequenced in a study of blood T cell repertoires in COVID-19. Libraries were prepared by immunoSEQ multiplex PCR; TCRdb keeps only in-frame clonotypes and omits some of them. The sample contains 71,000 or so clones, 90% of which appear only once. The specimen was peripheral blood. These receptors all stem from a woman aged 18-29 years with acute or convalescent COVID-19.

The chain carries TRBV18 and TRBJ1-5, with 7 bases aligning to TRBD1. The CDR3 consists of 14 residues. Germline V gives CDR1 KGHSH, CDR2 LQKENI. Losses at the gene ends were 3 bases for V and 1 base for J; bases not matched to a gene: 0. As DNA, the CDR3 is TGTGCCAGCTCACCGGGACAGAGCAATCAGCCCCAGCATTTT. Protein: CASSPGQSNQPQHF. The variable domain in full, completed from reference TRBV18 and TRBJ1-5, reads NAGVMQNPRHLVRRRGQEARLRCSPMKGHSHVYWYRQLPEEGLKFMVYLQKENIIDESGMPKERFSAEFPKEGPSILRIQQVVRGDSAAYFCASSPGQSNQPQHFGDGTRLSIL.

This sequence joins TRBV29-1 and TRBJ1-1, with TRBD1 matching over 9 bases. Per germline, CDR1 SQVTM and CDR2 ANQGSEA. The CDR3 contains 15 residues. V gave up 6 bases and J gave up 5 bases; unmatched junction bases: 13. The CDR3 DNA reads TGCAGCGTCGCAACCTCGACAGGGGGGAGAACTGAAGCTTTCTTT. This translates into CSVATSTGGRTEAFF.

V is TRBV7-2 and J is TRBJ1-2; D remains unclear. The CDR3 totals 13 residues. Trimming pared 3 bases from V and 2 bases from J, leaving 7 bases between. Germline values: CDR1 SGHTA, CDR2 FQGNSA. The CDR3 region is CASSLSLNYGYTF. As DNA, the CDR3 is TGTGCCAGCAGCTTGTCTTTGAACTATGGCTACACCTTC.

The chain joins TRBV5-1 to TRBJ2-3; TRBD2 agrees at 14 bases. This CDR3 contains 17 residues. Germline V gives CDR1 SGHRS, CDR2 YFSETQ. The J segment lost 4 bases and the V segment lost 0 bases, leaving 4 bases of the junction unmatched. CDR3 amino acids: CASSLEGTSGGSDTQYF. CDR3 sequence (DNA): TGCGCCAGCAGCTTGGAAGGGACTAGCGGGGGATCAGATACGCAGTATTTT.

The chain has TRBV11-2 and TRBJ2-7, with D maybe TRBD2 (6 bases). This CDR3 region has 14 residues. CDR1 and CDR2 from the germline V gene are SGHAT and FQNNGV. V dropped 2 bases and J dropped 4 bases, with 12 bases sitting between them. CDR3 DNA: TGTGCCAGCAGCTTACTGGGGGGAATTTACGAGCAGTACTTC. This gives the protein CASSLLGGIYEQYF.

The V and J genes are TRBV24-1 and TRBJ2-1, with no clear D. CDR3 length: 12 amino acids. Germline V gene lookup returns CDR1 KGHDR and CDR2 SFDVKD. Trimming removed 4 bases at V and 6 bases at J, with 6 bases between. The CDR3 coding sequence is TGTGCCACCAGTGACGAACTCAATGAGCAGTTCTTC. Translating it yields CATSDELNEQFF.

The chain has TRBV18 and TRBJ1-1; D gene unclear. Per the germline V gene, CDR1 is KGHSH and CDR2 is LQKENI. V was cut by 2 bases and J by 1 base, with 5 bases left in between. CDR3 length: 13 amino acids. In DNA, the CDR3 is TGTGCCAGCTCACCAGCACAGAACACTGAAGCTTTCTTT. As protein: CASSPAQNTEAFF.

CDR3 sequence: CASRRELAPGYNEQFF. The CDR3 DNA is TGTGCCAGCAGAAGAGAACTAGCGCCCGGCTACAATGAGCAGTTCTTC. This rearrangement joins TRBV2 to TRBJ2-1; TRBD2 matches at 7 bases. V was pared by 6 bases and J by 3 bases, with 11 bases of the junction left unmatched. Germline V gene sequence: CDR1 SNHLY, CDR2 FYNNEI. The CDR3 consists of 16 residues.

The chain couples TRBV28 to TRBJ1-2; 10 bases agree with TRBD1. The germline CDR1 and CDR2 sequences are MDHEN and SYDVKM. CDR3 length equals 15 residues. V was pared by 2 bases and J by 5 bases, with 5 bases of the junction left unmatched. CDR3 coding DNA: TGTGCCAGCAGTTTAGGGACAGGGGCCCAGTATGGCTACACCTTC. It encodes CASSLGTGAQYGYTF.

The chain couples TRBV6-5 to TRBJ1-2, with TRBD1 as a possible D gene (6 bases). There are 15 residues in the CDR3. Trimming pared 6 bases from V and 6 bases from J, leaving 20 bases between. CDR1 is MNHEY and CDR2 is SVGAGI in the germline V gene. CDR3 nucleotide sequence: TGTGCCAGCAGCAACCGGGACAAGATCGGGCATGGCTACACCTTC. The encoded protein is CASSNRDKIGHGYTF.

This clone has a handful of counts. V gene TRBV4-3 combines with J gene TRBJ2-7, with TRBD2 matching 7 bases. This CDR3 has 16 residues. The trim removed 3 bases at V and 0 bases at J, leaving 8 bases unmatched. Germline CDR1 reads LGHNA; CDR2 reads YSLEER. The CDR3 sequence: CASSQNLAASSYEQYF. CDR3 coding DNA: TGCGCCAGCAGCCAGAACCTAGCGGCGAGCTCCTACGAGCAGTACTTC.

A single count supports this clone. The CDR3, as DNA: TGTGCCAGCAGCTTAGTTCCACTCAATAATTCACCCCTCCACTTT. This codes for CASSLVPLNNSPLHF. The rearrangement links TRBV7-2 to TRBJ1-6; D is unclear. Deletions cut 1 base from V and 5 bases from J, with 9 bases between. CDR3 length: 15 amino acids. Germline lookup yields CDR1 SGHTA and CDR2 FQGNSA. The variable domain in full, completed from reference TRBV7-2 and TRBJ1-6, reads GAGVSQSPSNKVTEKGKDVELRCDPISGHTALYWYRQSLGQGLEFLIYFQGNSAPDKSGLPSDRFSAERTGGSVSTLTIQRTQQEDSAVYLCASSLVPLNNSPLHFGNGTRLTVT.

The chain uses TRBV6-1 and TRBJ1-2, with D possibly TRBD1 on 6 matching bases. The germline V gene encodes CDR1 MNHNS and CDR2 SASEGT. There are 15 residues in the CDR3. V lost 1 base to trimming and J lost 7 bases, with 16 bases between them. CDR3 coding DNA: TGTGCCAGCAGTGAAGGGACAGCCAGGTCCACTGGCTACACCTTC. This translates into CASSEGTARSTGYTF.

This sequence joins TRBV3-1 (or the pseudogene TRBV3-2) and TRBJ1-1; D is ambiguous. This CDR3 has 14 residues. Germline V CDR1 and CDR2: LGHDT, YNNKEL (reference sequence). V was cut by 0 bases and J by 4 bases, with 9 bases left in between. CDR3 DNA: TGTGCCAGCAGCCAAGACCCGGCGGTCACTGAAGCTTTCTTT. This gives the protein CASSQDPAVTEAFF.

V gene TRBV5-1 combines with J gene TRBJ2-3, with D maybe TRBD2 (6 bases). Germline CDR1 and CDR2: SGHRS and YFSETQ. Between the trimmed V and J ends, which lost 6 bases and 5 bases, there was a span of 19 bases. CDR3 length: 15 residues. CDR3 in amino acids: CASTKEGKKVDTQYF. The CDR3, as DNA: TGCGCCAGCACGAAGGAGGGTAAAAAGGTAGATACGCAGTATTTT.

V gene TRBV19 combines with J gene TRBJ2-5; TRBD2 agrees at 7 bases. The CDR3 extends over 17 amino acids. Unmatched junction bases numbered 9, after V lost 0 bases and J lost 2 bases. The germline V gene has CDR1 LNHDA and CDR2 SQIVND (reference sequence). DNA for the CDR3: TGTGCCAGTAGTATAGATCCCTCGGCTAGCGGACAAGAGACCCAGTACTTC. Translation: CASSIDPSASGQETQYF. Based on the CDR3 plus reference TRBV19 and TRBJ2-5, the full variable domain is DGGITQSPKYLFRKEGQNVTLSCEQNLNHDAMYWYRQDPGQGLRLIYYSQIVNDFQKGDIAEGYSVSREKKESFPLTVTSAQKNPTAFYLCASSIDPSASGQETQYFGPGTRLLVL.

This clone was recorded a few times. This sequence joins TRBV5-6 and TRBJ1-6; D gene ambiguous. The CDR3 spans 17 residues. Germline values: CDR1 SGHDT, CDR2 YYEEEE. Trimming removed 4 bases from V and 0 bases from J, with 14 bases in between. CDR3 region: CASSLRHSSSYNSPLHF. The CDR3 DNA follows: TGTGCCAGCAGCCTCCGACACTCGAGCTCCTATAATTCACCCCTCCACTTT.